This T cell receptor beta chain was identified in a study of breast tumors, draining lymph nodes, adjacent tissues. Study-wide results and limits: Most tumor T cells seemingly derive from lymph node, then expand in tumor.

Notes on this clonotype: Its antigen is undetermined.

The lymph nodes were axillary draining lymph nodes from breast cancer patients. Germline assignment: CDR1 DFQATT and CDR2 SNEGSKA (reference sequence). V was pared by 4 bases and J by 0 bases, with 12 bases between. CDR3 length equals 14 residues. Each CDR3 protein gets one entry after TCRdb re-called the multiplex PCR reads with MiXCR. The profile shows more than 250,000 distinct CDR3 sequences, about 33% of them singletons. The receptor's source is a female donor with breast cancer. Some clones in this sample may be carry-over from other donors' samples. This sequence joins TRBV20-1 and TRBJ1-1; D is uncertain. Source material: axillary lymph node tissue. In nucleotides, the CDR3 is TGCAGTGCTATGACCCTCATAATGAACACTGAAGCTTTCTTT. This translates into CSAMTLIMNTEAFF.